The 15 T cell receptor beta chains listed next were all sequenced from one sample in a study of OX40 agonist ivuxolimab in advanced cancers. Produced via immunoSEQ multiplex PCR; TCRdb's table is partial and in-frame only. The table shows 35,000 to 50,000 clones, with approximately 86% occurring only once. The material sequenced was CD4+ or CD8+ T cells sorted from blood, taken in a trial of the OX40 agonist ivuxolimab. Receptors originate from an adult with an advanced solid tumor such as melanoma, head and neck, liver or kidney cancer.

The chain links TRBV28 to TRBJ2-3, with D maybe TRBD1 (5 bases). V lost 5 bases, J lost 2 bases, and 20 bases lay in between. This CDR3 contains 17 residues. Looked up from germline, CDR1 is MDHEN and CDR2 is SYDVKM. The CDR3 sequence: CASSGTPDGQYTDTQYF. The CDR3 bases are TGTGCCAGCAGTGGAACCCCGGACGGACAATACACAGATACGCAGTATTTT.

CDR3 in amino acids: CASSSDGTYEQYV. In DNA, the CDR3 is TGTGCCAGCAGTTCTGACGGAACCTACGAGCAGTACGTC. The genes are TRBV6-6 and TRBJ2-7; D call uncertain. Trimming left V 4 bases short and J 2 bases short, with 9 bases between. This CDR3 spans 13 amino acids. Germline-derived CDR1 and CDR2 are MNHNY and SVGAGI (reference sequence).

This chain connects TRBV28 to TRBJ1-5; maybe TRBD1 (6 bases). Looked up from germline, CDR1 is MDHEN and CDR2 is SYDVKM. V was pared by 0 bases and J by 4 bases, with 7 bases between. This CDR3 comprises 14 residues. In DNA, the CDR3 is TGTGCCAGCAGTTTATGGGACAGAAATCAGCCCCAGCATTTT. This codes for CASSLWDRNQPQHF.

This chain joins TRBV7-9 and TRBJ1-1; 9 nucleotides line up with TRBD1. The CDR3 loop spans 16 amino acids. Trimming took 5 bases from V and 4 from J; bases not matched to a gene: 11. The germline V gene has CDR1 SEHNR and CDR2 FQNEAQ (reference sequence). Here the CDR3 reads CASSGTGTERSTEAFF. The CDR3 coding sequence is TGTGCCAGCAGCGGGACAGGGACGGAAAGGAGCACTGAAGCTTTCTTT.

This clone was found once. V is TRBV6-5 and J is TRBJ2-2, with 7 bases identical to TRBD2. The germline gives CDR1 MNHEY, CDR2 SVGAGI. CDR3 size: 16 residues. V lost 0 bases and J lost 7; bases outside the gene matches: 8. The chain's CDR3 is CASSYSQTSWIGELFF. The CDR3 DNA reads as TGTGCCAGCAGTTACTCCCAGACTAGCTGGATCGGGGAGCTGTTTTTT.

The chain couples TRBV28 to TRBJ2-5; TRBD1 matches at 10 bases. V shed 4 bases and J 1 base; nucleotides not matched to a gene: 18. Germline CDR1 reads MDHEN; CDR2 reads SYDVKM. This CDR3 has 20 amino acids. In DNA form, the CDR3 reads TGTGCCAGCAGTTCCCCTACCCTGACAGGGGGCGCCGGTGTCCAAGAGACCCAGTACTTC. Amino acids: CASSSPTLTGGAGVQETQYF.

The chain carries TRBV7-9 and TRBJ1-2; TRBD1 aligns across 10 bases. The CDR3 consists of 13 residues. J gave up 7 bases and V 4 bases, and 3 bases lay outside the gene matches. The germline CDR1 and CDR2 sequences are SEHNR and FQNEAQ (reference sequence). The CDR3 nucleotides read TGTGCCAGCAGCTCCGGACAGGGGGTTGGCTACACCTTC. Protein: CASSSGQGVGYTF.

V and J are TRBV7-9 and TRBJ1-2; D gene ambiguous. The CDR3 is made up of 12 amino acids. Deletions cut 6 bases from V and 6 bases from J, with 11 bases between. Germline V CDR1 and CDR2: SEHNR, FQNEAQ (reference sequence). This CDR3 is CASRSQRNGYTF. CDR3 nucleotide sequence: TGTGCCAGCAGATCACAGCGGAATGGCTACACCTTC.

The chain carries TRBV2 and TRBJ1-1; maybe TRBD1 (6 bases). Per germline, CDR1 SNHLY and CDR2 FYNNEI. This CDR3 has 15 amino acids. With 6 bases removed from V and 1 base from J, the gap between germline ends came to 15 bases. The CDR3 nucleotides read TGTGCCAGCAGGGGGACAAGGCAGGGGAACACTGAAGCTTTCTTT. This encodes CASRGTRQGNTEAFF. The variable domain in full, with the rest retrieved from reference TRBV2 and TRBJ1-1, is EPEVTQTPSHQVTQMGQEVILRCVPISNHLYFYWYRQILGQKVEFLVSFYNNEISEKSEIFDDQFSVERPDGSNFTLKIRSTKLEDSAMYFCASRGTRQGNTEAFFGQGTRLTVV.

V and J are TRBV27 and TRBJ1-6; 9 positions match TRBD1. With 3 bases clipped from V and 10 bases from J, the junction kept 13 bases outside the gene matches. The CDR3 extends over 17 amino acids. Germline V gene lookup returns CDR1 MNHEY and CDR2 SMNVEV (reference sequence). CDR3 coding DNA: TGTGCCAGCAGTTTCTACTTCGGGCACAGGGGGCGGTCACCCCTCCACTTT. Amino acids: CASSFYFGHRGRSPLHF.

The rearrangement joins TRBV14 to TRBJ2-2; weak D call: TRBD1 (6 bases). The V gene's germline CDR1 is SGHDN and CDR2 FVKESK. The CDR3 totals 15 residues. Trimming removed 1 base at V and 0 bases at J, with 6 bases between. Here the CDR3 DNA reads TGTGCCAGCAGCCAAGGACAGGCGAACACCGGGGAGCTGTTTTTT. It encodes CASSQGQANTGELFF.

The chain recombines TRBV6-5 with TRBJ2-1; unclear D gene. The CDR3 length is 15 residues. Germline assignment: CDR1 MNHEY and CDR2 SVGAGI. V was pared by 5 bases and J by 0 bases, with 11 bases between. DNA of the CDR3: TGTGCCAGCAGTGCAACCATGAGCTCCTACAATGAGCAGTTCTTC. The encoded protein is CASSATMSSYNEQFF.

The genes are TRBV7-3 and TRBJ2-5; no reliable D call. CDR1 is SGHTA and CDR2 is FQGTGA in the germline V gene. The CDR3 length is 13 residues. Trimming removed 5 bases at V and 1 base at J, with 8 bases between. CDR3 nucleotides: TGTGCCAGCAGCCCAAGCCCCCAAGAGACCCAGTACTTC. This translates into CASSPSPQETQYF.

The CDR3 loop reads CASSLSGAHSNQPQHF. CDR3 bases: TGTGCCAGCAGTTTGTCGGGGGCGCATAGCAATCAGCCCCAGCATTTT. This chain links TRBV27 with TRBJ1-5, with D perhaps TRBD1 (6 bases). V was cut by 3 bases and J by 0 bases, with 12 bases left in between. Germline V gene sequence: CDR1 MNHEY, CDR2 SMNVEV (reference sequence). The CDR3 covers 16 residues.

The chain's CDR3 is CASSIWGGEYEQYF. The CDR3 DNA follows: TGTGCCAGTAGTATTTGGGGCGGAGAATACGAGCAGTACTTC. The genes are TRBV19 and TRBJ2-7; D may be TRBD1 (5 bases). The CDR3 is 14 amino acids. Germline V gene sequence: CDR1 LNHDA, CDR2 SQIVND (reference sequence). Trimming removed 3 bases from V and 4 bases from J, with 13 bases in between.